The 15 T cell receptor beta chains listed next were all sequenced from one sample in a study of blood T cell repertoires in COVID-19. The table came from immunoSEQ multiplex PCR; TCRdb's copy has only in-frame clones and leaves some out. The sample includes roughly 200,000 clones, approximately 85% of them seen just once. The sequenced material came from peripheral blood. Receptors were obtained from a human donor with active or convalescent COVID-19. The donor label of this sample is uncertain.

The chain recombines TRBV30 with TRBJ2-5, with TRBD2 identical over 7 bases. V trimming: 1 base; J trimming: 4 bases; junction bases outside the gene matches: 6. Germline V gives CDR1 GTSNPN, CDR2 SVGIG (reference sequence). This CDR3 has 14 residues. CDR3 DNA sequence: TGTGCCTGGAGTGCCTCGGGGGGATTAGAGACCCAGTACTTC. Translating it yields CAWSASGGLETQYF.

J is TRBJ1-1 and V is TRBV27, with TRBD1 as a possible D gene (5 bases). CDR1 and CDR2 from the germline V gene are MNHEY and SMNVEV (reference sequence). The CDR3 is 13 residues long. Trimming shortened V by 4 bases and J by 3 bases, and 9 bases separated the two germline ends. CDR3 coding DNA: TGTGCCAGCAGTTCAGACAGATACACTGAAGCTTTCTTT. Translating gives CASSSDRYTEAFF.

The chain couples TRBV15 to TRBJ2-1; 9 nucleotides match TRBD2. V was clipped by 1 base and J by 15 bases; unmatched bases: 7. This CDR3 is 13 amino acids long. Germline V gene sequence: CDR1 LNHNV, CDR2 YYDKDF (reference sequence). The CDR3 spells CATSRVTSGPVFF. In DNA form, the CDR3 reads TGTGCCACCAGCAGAGTGACTAGCGGCCCGGTGTTCTTC.

This clone was found once. The CDR3 loop reads CASSLVGGRGEQFF. CDR3 DNA: TGCGCCAGCAGCTTGGTCGGCGGGAGGGGTGAGCAGTTCTTC. V gene TRBV5-1 combines with J gene TRBJ2-1; 9 bases fit TRBD2. Germline CDR1 SGHRS, CDR2 YFSETQ. CDR3 length: 14 amino acids. Unmatched junction bases numbered 4, after V lost 0 bases and J lost 9 bases.

This rearrangement joins TRBV28 to TRBJ1-2; 8 positions agree with TRBD1. This CDR3 is built from 13 residues. Germline V gives CDR1 MDHEN, CDR2 SYDVKM. J lost 8 bases, V lost 6 bases, and 8 bases had no gene match. The CDR3 is CASRTGQGFGYTF. The CDR3, as DNA: TGTGCCAGCAGGACCGGACAGGGCTTCGGCTACACCTTC.

The rearrangement uses TRBV9 and TRBJ2-2; D might be TRBD2 (6 bases). This CDR3 contains 17 residues. Deletions cut 4 bases from V and 3 bases from J, with 19 bases between. CDR1 and CDR2 (germline): SGDLS, YYNGEE. CDR3 protein: CASSPRRETTYTGELFF. The CDR3 coding sequence is TGTGCCAGCAGCCCTCGTCGGGAGACTACCTACACCGGGGAGCTGTTTTTT.

The chain joins TRBV21-1 to TRBJ2-3; the listed D gene, TRBD1, was not tested against the DNA. TRBV21-1 is a pseudogene segment. The length of the CDR3 is 20 residues. The CDR3 nucleotides read TGTGCCAGCAGCAAAGTCGATCTGTACGAGGACGGCAGGGTTACAGATACGCAGTATTTT. Protein sequence: CASSKVDLYEDGRVTDTQYF.

The table lists this clone with a few counts. The chain carries TRBV7-2 and TRBJ2-2; 7 bases match TRBD2. In germline, CDR1 is SGHTA, CDR2 FQGNSA. J was trimmed by 4 bases and V by 7 bases; bases with no gene match: 6. The CDR3 is made up of 14 amino acids. The CDR3 protein is CASTTWGGTGELFF. The CDR3 DNA sequence: TGTGCCAGCACTACCTGGGGGGGCACCGGGGAGCTGTTTTTT.

This chain connects TRBV5-4 to TRBJ2-1, with 13 bases lining up with TRBD2. The CDR3 has 15 amino acids. The germline V gene encodes CDR1 SGHNT and CDR2 YYREEE (reference sequence). Trimming at V came to 5 bases and at J to 4 bases, leaving 3 bases not matched to a gene. CDR3 coding DNA: TGTGCCAGCAGACCGACTAGCGGGGGGTACAATGAGCAGTTCTTC. Translation: CASRPTSGGYNEQFF.

This rearrangement joins TRBV7-2 to TRBJ2-1; D is uncertain. CDR1 and CDR2 (germline): SGHTA, FQGNSA. There are 13 residues in the CDR3. Trimming shortened V by 4 bases and J by 6 bases, and 10 bases separated the two germline ends. The CDR3 protein is CASSSYNPNEQFF. CDR3 coding DNA: TGTGCCAGCAGCTCCTATAATCCCAATGAGCAGTTCTTC.

The chain combines TRBV6-5 with TRBJ1-1; possibly TRBD1 for D (6 bases). V lost 2 bases to trimming and J lost 8 bases, with 18 bases between them. Germline values: CDR1 MNHEY, CDR2 SVGAGI. The CDR3 loop spans 15 amino acids. CDR3 amino acids: CASSYSSRGIREAFF. DNA of the CDR3: TGTGCCAGCAGTTACAGCTCCAGGGGTATCAGGGAAGCTTTCTTT.

This chain uses TRBV4-3 with TRBJ1-2; unclear D gene. CDR1 LGHNA and CDR2 YSLEER come from the germline V gene. The CDR3 is 15 amino acids. V dropped 0 bases and J dropped 5 bases, with 13 bases sitting between them. CDR3 in amino acids: CASSQEAATGYGYTF. The CDR3 region has the DNA TGCGCCAGCAGCCAAGAGGCCGCCACGGGATATGGCTACACCTTC.

The chain recombines TRBV29-1 with TRBJ2-7; perhaps TRBD2 as D (5 bases). Germline values: CDR1 SQVTM, CDR2 ANQGSEA. Trimming removed 6 bases at V and 0 bases at J, with 15 bases between. The CDR3 is 14 amino acids. The CDR3 DNA reads TGCAGCGTGGCGGCCGGGGTGAGCTCCTACGAGCAGTACTTC. It is translated as CSVAAGVSSYEQYF.

The gene calls are TRBV10-3 and TRBJ2-5, with 7 bases lining up with TRBD1. This CDR3 is 15 amino acids long. V shed 3 bases and J 2 bases; nucleotides not matched to a gene: 6. The V gene's germline CDR1 is ENHRY and CDR2 SYGVKD. This chain's CDR3 is CAISDRGQIQETQYF. In DNA form, the CDR3 reads TGTGCCATCAGTGATAGGGGACAGATACAAGAGACCCAGTACTTC.

The chain carries TRBV19 and TRBJ2-5, with 10 bases fitting TRBD2. The CDR3 is 16 residues long. In germline, CDR1 is LNHDA, CDR2 SQIVND (reference sequence). V shed 4 bases and J 4 bases; nucleotides not matched to a gene: 9. In DNA form, the CDR3 reads TGTGCCAGTAGTACCCCCACGGCTAGCGGGAGAGAGACCCAGTACTTC. This sequence encodes CASSTPTASGRETQYF.